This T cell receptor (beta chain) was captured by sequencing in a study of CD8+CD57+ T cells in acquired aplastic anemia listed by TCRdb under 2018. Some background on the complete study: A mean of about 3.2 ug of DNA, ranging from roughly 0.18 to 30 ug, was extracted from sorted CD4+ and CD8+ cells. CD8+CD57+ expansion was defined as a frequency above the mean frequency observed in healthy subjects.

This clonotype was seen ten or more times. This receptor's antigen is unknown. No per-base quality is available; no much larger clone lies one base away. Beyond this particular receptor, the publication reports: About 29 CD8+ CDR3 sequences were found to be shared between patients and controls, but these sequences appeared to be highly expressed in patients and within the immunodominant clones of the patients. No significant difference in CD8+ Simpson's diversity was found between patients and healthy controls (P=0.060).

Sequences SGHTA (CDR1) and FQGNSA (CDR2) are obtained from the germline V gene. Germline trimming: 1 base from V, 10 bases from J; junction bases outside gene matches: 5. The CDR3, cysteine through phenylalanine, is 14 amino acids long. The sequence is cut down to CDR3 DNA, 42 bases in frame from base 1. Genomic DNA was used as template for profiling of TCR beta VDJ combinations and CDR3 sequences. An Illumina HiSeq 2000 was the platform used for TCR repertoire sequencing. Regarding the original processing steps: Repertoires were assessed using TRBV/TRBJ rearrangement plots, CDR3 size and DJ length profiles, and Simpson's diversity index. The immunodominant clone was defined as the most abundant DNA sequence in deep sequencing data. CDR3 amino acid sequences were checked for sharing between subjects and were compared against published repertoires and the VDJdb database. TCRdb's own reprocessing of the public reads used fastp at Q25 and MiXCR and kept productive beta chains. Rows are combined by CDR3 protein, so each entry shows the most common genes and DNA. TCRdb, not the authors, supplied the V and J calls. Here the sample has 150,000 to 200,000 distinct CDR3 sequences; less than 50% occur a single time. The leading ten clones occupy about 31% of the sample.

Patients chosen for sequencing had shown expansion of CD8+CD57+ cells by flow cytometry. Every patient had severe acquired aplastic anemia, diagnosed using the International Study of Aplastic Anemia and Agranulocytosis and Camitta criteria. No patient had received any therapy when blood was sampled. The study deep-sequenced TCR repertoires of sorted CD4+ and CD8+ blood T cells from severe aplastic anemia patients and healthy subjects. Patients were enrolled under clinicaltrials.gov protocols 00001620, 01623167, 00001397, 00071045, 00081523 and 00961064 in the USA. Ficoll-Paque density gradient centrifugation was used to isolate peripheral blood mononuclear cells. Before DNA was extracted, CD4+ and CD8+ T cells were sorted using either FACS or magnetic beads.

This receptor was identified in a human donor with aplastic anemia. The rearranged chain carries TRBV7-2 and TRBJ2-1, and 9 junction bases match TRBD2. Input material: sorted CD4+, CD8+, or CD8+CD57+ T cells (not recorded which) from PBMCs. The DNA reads TGTGCCAGCAGCTTAGGACTAGCGGTGGTAGAGCAGTTCTTC. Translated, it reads CASSLGLAVVEQFF. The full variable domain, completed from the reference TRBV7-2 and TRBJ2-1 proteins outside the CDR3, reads GAGVSQSPSNKVTEKGKDVELRCDPISGHTALYWYRQSLGQGLEFLIYFQGNSAPDKSGLPSDRFSAERTGGSVSTLTIQRTQQEDSAVYLCASSLGLAVVEQFFGPGTRLTVL.